This T cell receptor (beta chain) was obtained from a study of Ad26.COV2.S vaccination and SARS-CoV-2 variants. About the research overall: Sample donor was a member of the COV1001 Ad26.COV2.S trial arm.

The treatment is: over 15 received Ad26.COV2.S at low or high dose, single or two shots; about 5 received placebo; per-sample allocation not given. Sampling occurred on day 63 after the first vaccine or placebo injection. Method: immunoSEQ multiplex PCR; TCRdb's copy keeps in-frame clones and lacks some. The sample shows 440,000 or so clones, roughly 87% of them seen only once. The germline gives CDR1 SEHNR, CDR2 FQNEAQ (reference sequence). V shed 9 bases and J 5 bases; nucleotides not matched to a gene: 8. This CDR3 is built from 13 residues. The rearrangement joins TRBV7-9 to TRBJ2-7; 9 bases align to TRBD2. The receptor was isolated from a person between 18 and 60 years old who received the Ad26.COV2.S COVID-19 vaccine or a placebo. The sample here was peripheral blood, taken in a trial of Ad26.COV2.S vaccine versus placebo. DNA of the CDR3: TGTGCCAGGCTGGCGGGAGGGCCGGACGAGCAGTACTTC. Its translation is CARLAGGPDEQYF.